Each of the 2 T cell receptor beta chains below was sequenced from the same sample in a study of blood T cell repertoires in COVID-19. TCRdb's copy holds only in-frame clones and misses some; the assay was immunoSEQ multiplex PCR. This table holds approximately 670,000 clones, about 90% found once. The specimen was peripheral blood. These receptor sequences come from a young woman with acute or convalescent COVID-19.

V is TRBV10-1 and J is TRBJ1-1, with TRBD1 matching 7 bases. V lost 11 bases and J lost 3; bases outside the gene matches: 6. Germline assignment: CDR1 WNHNN and CDR2 SYGVQD (reference sequence). The CDR3 sequence is 12 residues long. The CDR3: CAGNRGDTEAFF. CDR3 DNA sequence: TGCGCCGGCAACAGGGGAGACACTGAAGCTTTCTTT.

The chain employs TRBV9 and TRBJ2-3; TRBD2 aligns across 13 bases. V lost 4 bases and J lost 5; bases outside the gene matches: 7. Germline loops: CDR1 SGDLS, CDR2 YYNGEE. CDR3 length equals 16 residues. The CDR3 here is CASSTTSGGAGDTQYF. The CDR3 DNA reads as TGTGCCAGCAGCACAACTAGCGGGGGGGCCGGAGATACGCAGTATTTT.